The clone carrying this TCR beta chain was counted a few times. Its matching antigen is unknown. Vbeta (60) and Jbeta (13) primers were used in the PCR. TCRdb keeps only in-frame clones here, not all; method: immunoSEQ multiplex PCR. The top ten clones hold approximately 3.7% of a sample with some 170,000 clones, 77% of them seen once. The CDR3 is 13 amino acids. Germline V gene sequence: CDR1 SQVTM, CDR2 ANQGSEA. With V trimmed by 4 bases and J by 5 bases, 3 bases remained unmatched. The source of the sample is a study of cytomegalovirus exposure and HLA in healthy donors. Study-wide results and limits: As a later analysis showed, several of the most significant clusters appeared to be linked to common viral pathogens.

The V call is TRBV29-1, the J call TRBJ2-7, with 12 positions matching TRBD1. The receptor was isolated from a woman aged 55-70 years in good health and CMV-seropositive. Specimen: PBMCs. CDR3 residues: CSVVGQGANEQYF. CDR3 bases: TGCAGCGTTGTGGGACAGGGGGCCAACGAGCAGTACTTC.